Shown below are 16 T cell receptor beta chains from a single sample sequenced in a study of response to subunit inactivated influenza vaccine. Each CDR3 protein is one row after TCRdb ran MiXCR on the RT-PCR reads. The table has about 310,000 distinct CDR3 sequences, 22% seen once. This specimen consisted of PBMCs from blood, obtained about 20 months after vaccination. These receptors were taken from a man aged 45 to 70 who received an inactivated influenza vaccine.

V usage is TRBV11-1 and J usage is TRBJ2-2; D not resolved. Germline V gives CDR1 SGHAT, CDR2 FQDESV (reference sequence). V was shortened by 1 base and J by 0 bases, with 12 bases between the two germline ends. CDR3 length: 17 residues. The CDR3 region is CASSLVGRIANTGELFF. CDR3 bases: TGTGCCAGCAGCTTAGTGGGCAGGATCGCGAACACCGGGGAGCTGTTTTTT. Filled out from reference TRBV11-1 and TRBJ2-2, the complete variable domain reads EAEVAQSPRYKITEKSQAVAFWCDPISGHATLYWYRQILGQGPELLVQFQDESVVDDSQLPKDRFSAERLKGVDSTLKIQPAELGDSAMYLCASSLVGRIANTGELFFGEGSRLTVL.

This clonotype was seen a handful of times. The genes are TRBV30 and TRBJ1-6; D is ambiguous. The germline CDR1 and CDR2 sequences are GTSNPN and SVGIG (reference sequence). The CDR3 sequence is 15 residues long. With 0 bases removed from V and 10 bases from J, the gap between germline ends came to 16 bases. CDR3 loop: CAWSVQFFFGSPLHF. The DNA for the CDR3 is TGTGCCTGGAGTGTACAATTCTTTTTCGGCTCACCCCTCCACTTT. Looking up the rest from reference TRBV30 and TRBJ1-6 gives the full variable domain: SQTIHQWPATLVQPVGSPLSLECTVEGTSNPNLYWYRQAAGRGLQLLFYSVGIGQISSEVPQNLSASRPQDRQFILSSKKLLLSDSGFYLCAWSVQFFFGSPLHFGNGTRLTVT.

This clonotype was seen more than once but under ten times. This chain joins TRBV20-1 and TRBJ2-7, with 14 bases that match TRBD2. Trimming cost V 5 bases and J 2 bases; bases outside gene matches: 2. This CDR3 has 14 residues. Germline lookup yields CDR1 DFQATT and CDR2 SNEGSKA (reference sequence). The CDR3 bases are TGCAGTGCTGAGGGACTAGCGGGAGCCTACGAGCAGTACTTC. Its translation is CSAEGLAGAYEQYF.

The chain joins TRBV30 to TRBJ2-3; 8 nucleotides align to TRBD2. V lost 7 bases and J lost 3; bases outside the gene matches: 12. The CDR3 spans 15 residues. From germline, CDR1 is GTSNPN and CDR2 SVGIG (reference sequence). CDR3 region: CASKPLAGLTDTQYF. The CDR3 nucleotides read TGTGCCTCCAAACCTCTAGCGGGCCTTACAGATACGCAGTATTTT. Using reference TRBV30 and TRBJ2-3 for the parts outside the CDR3, the full variable domain is SQTIHQWPATLVQPVGSPLSLECTVEGTSNPNLYWYRQAAGRGLQLLFYSVGIGQISSEVPQNLSASRPQDRQFILSSKKLLLSDSGFYLCASKPLAGLTDTQYFGPGTRLTVL.

The sample holds a few counts of this clonotype. The rearrangement links TRBV7-9 to TRBJ1-5; tentatively, D is TRBD1 (5 bases). CDR3 length: 13 residues. Trimming pared 1 base from V and 8 bases from J, leaving 9 bases between. Germline V gene lookup returns CDR1 SEHNR and CDR2 FQNEAQ (reference sequence). The CDR3 loop reads CASSLDRWEPQHF. CDR3 in DNA: TGTGCCAGCAGCTTAGACAGGTGGGAGCCCCAGCATTTT.

This chain joins TRBV11-2 and TRBJ1-1; D may be TRBD1 (6 bases). The germline V gene has CDR1 SGHAT and CDR2 FQNNGV. This CDR3 region has 14 residues. Trimming took 6 bases from V and 1 from J, leaving 12 bases between them. This CDR3 reads CASRQGQKNTEAFF. DNA of the CDR3: TGTGCCAGCAGACAAGGACAGAAGAACACTGAAGCTTTCTTT.

In its sample, this clonotype was seen many times. The chain employs TRBV7-2 and TRBJ1-2; tentative D call: TRBD1 (6 bases). This CDR3 contains 15 residues. CDR1 is SGHTA and CDR2 is FQGNSA in the germline V gene. V was clipped by 1 base and J by 3 bases, with 12 bases between them. In nucleotides, the CDR3 is TGTGCCAGCAGCTTAGGTCAGGGGTCCTACTATGGCTACACCTTC. Encoded protein: CASSLGQGSYYGYTF.

There are many counts of this clonotype. The rearrangement links TRBV29-1 to TRBJ2-1; TRBD2 agrees at 8 bases. J gave up 5 bases and V 4 bases, and 7 bases lay outside the gene matches. The germline V gene has CDR1 SQVTM and CDR2 ANQGSEA. The CDR3 length is 14 residues. The CDR3 protein is CSVGAGGPNNEQFF. CDR3 bases: TGCAGCGTTGGGGCGGGAGGACCCAACAATGAGCAGTTCTTC.

This chain connects TRBV2 to TRBJ2-1; TRBD2 agrees at 11 bases. CDR1 and CDR2 (germline): SNHLY, FYNNEI. The CDR3 consists of 13 residues. Losses at the gene ends were 9 bases for V and 9 bases for J; bases not matched to a gene: 7. This CDR3 is CASRIAGGFEQFF. Written as DNA, the CDR3 is TGTGCCAGTCGGATAGCGGGAGGGTTTGAGCAGTTCTTC.

This clonotype was counted only a few times. Here the CDR3 reads CSVSNGNPTDTQYF. The CDR3 DNA sequence: TGCAGCGTTTCTAACGGGAACCCCACAGATACGCAGTATTTT. The chain employs TRBV29-1 and TRBJ2-3; D is possibly TRBD2 (5 bases). V shed 5 bases and J shed 2 bases, with 14 bases lying between them. The length of the CDR3 is 14 residues. Germline CDR1 SQVTM, CDR2 ANQGSEA.

The table lists this clonotype with many counts. The rearrangement links TRBV5-5 to TRBJ1-2; tentative D call: TRBD1 (5 bases). The CDR3 is 15 residues long. Trimming removed 1 base from V and 0 bases from J, with 10 bases in between. Per germline, CDR1 SGHKS and CDR2 YYEKEE (reference sequence). DNA for the CDR3: TGTGCCAGCAGCTTGCATCAGGGCGCTAACTATGGCTACACCTTC. Translation: CASSLHQGANYGYTF.

This clonotype was counted a few times. This rearrangement joins TRBV12-3 or TRBV12-4 to TRBJ2-1; maybe TRBD2 (5 bases). V dropped 5 bases and J dropped 15 bases, with 17 bases sitting between them. This CDR3 is 12 amino acids long. The CDR3 is CASSPPGRDAFF. The CDR3 DNA is TGTGCCAGCAGTCCACCGGGAAGAGACGCGTTCTTC.

The V and J genes are TRBV5-1 and TRBJ2-1; TRBD2 agrees at 10 bases. This CDR3 spans 16 amino acids. The junction had 10 bases not matched to a gene; V was cut back by 4 bases and J by 6 bases. Germline V CDR1 and CDR2: SGHRS, YFSETQ. CDR3 amino acids: CASSRMIAGGGNEQFF. DNA of the CDR3: TGCGCCAGCAGCCGAATGATAGCGGGAGGAGGCAATGAGCAGTTCTTC. The full variable domain, in which reference TRBV5-1 and TRBJ2-1 provide the parts outside the CDR3, is KAGVTQTPRYLIKTRGQQVTLSCSPISGHRSVSWYQQTPGQGLQFLFEYFSETQRNKGNFPGRFSGRQFSNSRSEMNVSTLELGDSALYLCASSRMIAGGGNEQFFGPGTRLTVL.

V usage is TRBV12-3 or TRBV12-4 and J usage is TRBJ1-5; D not certain. The CDR3 runs 15 residues. Between the trimmed V and J ends, which lost 1 base and 2 bases, there was a span of 9 bases. CDR3 loop: CASSLEGEGNQPQHF. For the CDR3, the DNA is TGTGCCAGCAGTTTAGAGGGTGAGGGCAATCAGCCCCAGCATTTT.

The chain uses TRBV25-1 and TRBJ2-5; D is ambiguous. CDR1 is MGHDK, CDR2 SYGVNS, per germline. The germline V and J ends were trimmed by 3 bases and 0 bases, with 8 bases remaining between them. The CDR3 covers 14 residues. Here the CDR3 reads CASSDEEHQETQYF. The CDR3, as DNA: TGTGCCAGCAGTGATGAGGAACACCAAGAGACCCAGTACTTC.

The genes are TRBV6-2 or TRBV6-3 and TRBJ2-2, with D unclear. The length of the CDR3 is 13 residues. Trimming took 6 bases from V and 7 from J, leaving 12 bases between them. From germline, CDR1 is MNHEY and CDR2 SVGEGT. The CDR3 protein is CASSILGIGELFF. The DNA for the CDR3 is TGTGCCAGCAGCATCCTAGGGATCGGGGAGCTGTTTTTT.